This record covers a single TCR beta chain. Its antigen is unknown. At one boundary the junction diverges from the germline segment, which might be a read error. Unsorted bulk tissue (roughly 19-30 mg) underwent RNA and DNA co-extraction. Tumor samples all exceeded 75% viable tumor cells. This record comes from a study of tumor-infiltrating lymphocytes in primary liver carcinoma. Study-wide background: Subjects consisted of male and female patients aged 30 to 69 years. Study-wide findings and caveats: Overlap between tumor regions exceeded overlap of tumor with adjacent tissue or blood.

A constant-region primer primed TCR beta cDNA synthesis from 400 to 550 ng of total RNA. Libraries covering TCR beta were generated through three nested multiplex PCR rounds (using a slightly modified ARM-PCR). TCRdb passed the multiplex PCR reads through MiXCR, listing each CDR3 protein once. The table includes some 64,000 distinct CDR3 sequences, over 60% detected once. Material: liver tumor tissue from sampling region 4. Regarding subset: tumor region T4, right-lateral pole. The TCR sequence derives from a man between 35 and 55 years old with primary liver carcinoma and hepatitis B virus infection.

CDR3 sequence: CSVHKTRGGDEHFF. The CDR3 bases are TGCAGCGTCCACAAGACCAGAGGCGGCGATGAGCATTTCTTC. This chain uses TRBV29-1 with TRBJ2-1; D remains unclear. CDR1 SQVTM and CDR2 ANQGSEA come from the germline V gene. CDR3 length: 14 residues.